Following are 21 T cell receptor beta chains from one sample sequenced in a study of cytomegalovirus exposure and HLA in healthy donors. PCR amplification relied on 60 Vbeta primers (plus 13 Jbeta primers). TCRdb's table, derived via immunoSEQ multiplex PCR, lists solely in-frame clones and lacks some. Among roughly 170,000 clones listed, around four fifths were seen once. Sequencing input: PBMCs. These receptors were obtained from a man aged 50-59 years in good health and CMV-seronegative.

The rearrangement links TRBV28 to TRBJ1-5; D is perhaps TRBD1 (5 bases). Germline CDR1 reads MDHEN; CDR2 reads SYDVKM. The CDR3 runs to 15 residues. Between the trimmed V and J ends, which lost 6 bases and 1 base, there was a span of 13 bases. The CDR3 spells CASRRDRHSNQPQHF. The CDR3 DNA reads as TGTGCCAGCAGGCGGGACCGACACAGCAATCAGCCCCAGCATTTT.

This chain joins TRBV5-8 and TRBJ2-2; TRBD2 might be the D (6 bases). This CDR3 has 15 amino acids. In germline, CDR1 is SGHTS, CDR2 YDEGEE. V was shortened by 4 bases and J by 5 bases, with 15 bases between the two germline ends. The CDR3 DNA is TGTGCCAGCAGCCCCGGGACTCAGAGAACCGGGGAGCTGTTTTTT. Translated: CASSPGTQRTGELFF.

The V gene is TRBV18, the J gene TRBJ2-5; D is ambiguous. CDR1 is KGHSH and CDR2 is LQKENI in the germline V gene. The CDR3 extends over 14 amino acids. Trimming cost V 2 bases and J 2 bases, with 9 bases left between them. DNA of the CDR3: TGTGCCAGCTCACCATCCGGGTTACAAGAGACCCAGTACTTC. Encoded protein: CASSPSGLQETQYF.

In its sample, this clone was seen once. V and J are TRBV9 and TRBJ2-1, with D maybe TRBD2 (6 bases). Germline CDR1 reads SGDLS; CDR2 reads YYNGEE. V was cut by 0 bases and J by 8 bases, with 12 bases left in between. The CDR3 runs to 14 residues. CDR3 amino acids: CASSVEASEHEQFF. The CDR3 DNA sequence: TGTGCCAGCAGCGTAGAGGCTAGCGAGCATGAGCAGTTCTTC.

V usage is TRBV7-2 and J usage is TRBJ2-4; 12 bases are shared with TRBD2. The CDR3 loop spans 18 amino acids. Trimming took 1 base from V and 6 from J; bases not matched to a gene: 10. Germline loops: CDR1 SGHTA, CDR2 FQGNSA. The CDR3 is CASSLVGTSGQAGNIQYF. The CDR3 DNA sequence: TGTGCCAGCAGCTTAGTAGGGACTAGCGGGCAGGCAGGAAACATTCAGTACTTC. Based on the CDR3 plus reference TRBV7-2 and TRBJ2-4, the full variable domain is GAGVSQSPSNKVTEKGKDVELRCDPISGHTALYWYRQSLGQGLEFLIYFQGNSAPDKSGLPSDRFSAERTGGSVSTLTIQRTQQEDSAVYLCASSLVGTSGQAGNIQYFGAGTRLSVL.

The chain's CDR3 is CASSDSQGDGGYTF. CDR3 nucleotide sequence: TGTGCCAGCAGTGACAGTCAGGGGGACGGCGGCTACACCTTC. The V gene is TRBV2, the J gene TRBJ1-2; 7 nucleotides line up with TRBD1. Germline V gene data show CDR1 as SNHLY and CDR2 as FYNNEI. V dropped 3 bases and J dropped 8; count of bases not matched to a gene: 9. The CDR3 has 14 amino acids.

This rearrangement joins TRBV11-2 to TRBJ1-3; the D gene is possibly TRBD1 (5 bases). The germline V and J ends were trimmed by 3 bases and 9 bases, with 15 bases remaining between them. CDR1 and CDR2 from the germline V gene are SGHAT and FQNNGV. The CDR3 is made up of 14 amino acids. The DNA for the CDR3 is TGTGCCAGCAGCTTGAGTCCGCAGGGCAGCACCATATATTTT. The encoded protein is CASSLSPQGSTIYF.

The chain carries TRBV14 and TRBJ1-2, with D perhaps TRBD1 (6 bases). CDR3 length: 14 residues. V lost 0 bases, J lost 7 bases, and 12 bases lay in between. Germline V lookup: CDR1 SGHDN, CDR2 FVKESK. CDR3 protein: CASSQEKQGSGYTF. CDR3 in DNA: TGTGCCAGCAGCCAAGAAAAACAGGGCTCTGGCTACACCTTC.

The rearrangement links TRBV7-3 to TRBJ2-3, with 8 bases lining up with TRBD2. The CDR3 has 14 amino acids. The junction had 3 bases not matched to a gene; V was cut back by 3 bases and J by 4 bases. Germline-derived CDR1 and CDR2 are SGHTA and FQGTGA. The CDR3 sequence: CASSFSGTADTQYF. In DNA form, the CDR3 reads TGTGCCAGCAGCTTTAGCGGGACGGCAGATACGCAGTATTTT.

The gene calls are TRBV7-2 and TRBJ1-5; D is undetermined. V lost 5 bases and J 0 bases, leaving 17 bases between the germline ends. Germline loops: CDR1 SGHTA, CDR2 FQGNSA. This CDR3 region has 17 residues. This chain's CDR3 is CASSPRAVPYSNQPQHF. The CDR3 DNA follows: TGTGCCAGCAGCCCTCGTGCCGTTCCCTATAGCAATCAGCCCCAGCATTTT.

The chain joins TRBV7-8 to TRBJ2-7; maybe TRBD2 (6 bases). Germline CDR1 is SGHVS and CDR2 is FQNEAQ. This CDR3 region has 13 residues. Trimming stripped 5 bases from V and 9 bases from J, with 17 bases between. CDR3 DNA sequence: TGTGCCAGCAGCGGGGCTCCTTTGGGGGGGCAGTACTTC. Its translation: CASSGAPLGGQYF.

The chain uses TRBV7-2 and TRBJ1-1; D gene uncertain. The CDR3 spans 15 residues. Trimming took 5 bases from V and 2 from J, leaving 15 bases between them. Germline V CDR1 and CDR2: SGHTA, FQGNSA. CDR3 sequence (DNA): TGTGCCAGCAGCCCTATGAGGGTTGATAACACTGAAGCTTTCTTT. Amino acid sequence: CASSPMRVDNTEAFF. Full variable domain (rest looked up from reference TRBV7-2 and TRBJ1-1): GAGVSQSPSNKVTEKGKDVELRCDPISGHTALYWYRQSLGQGLEFLIYFQGNSAPDKSGLPSDRFSAERTGGSVSTLTIQRTQQEDSAVYLCASSPMRVDNTEAFFGQGTRLTVV.

The V gene is TRBV28, the J gene TRBJ2-5, with D perhaps TRBD1 (8 bases). Germline loops: CDR1 MDHEN, CDR2 SYDVKM. Trimming shortened V by 6 bases and J by 7 bases, and 21 bases separated the two germline ends. CDR3 size: 15 residues. CDR3 coding DNA: TGTGCCAGCAGCCTAGTACAAAACAGGGGGGGGACCCAGTACTTC. It yields the protein CASSLVQNRGGTQYF.

The V call is TRBV7-9, the J call TRBJ1-2; tentatively, D is TRBD1 (5 bases). V was pared by 4 bases and J by 0 bases, with 15 bases between. This CDR3 comprises 16 residues. Germline lookup yields CDR1 SEHNR and CDR2 FQNEAQ (reference sequence). DNA for the CDR3: TGTGCCAGCAGCTCCTCTTCGGGGGATACTAACTATGGCTACACCTTC. This translates into CASSSSSGDTNYGYTF.

A note on this clone: Since the CDR3 does not end with the conserved phenylalanine or tryptophan, this likely comes from a read error. Because the CDR3's place on the DNA is in doubt, the DNA is left out and the CDR3 is given as listed by TCRdb. The chain is built from TRBV28 and TRBJ1-1; the D call of TRBD1 is as the table states it, not checked on the DNA. The CDR3 is 8 amino acids in total, end residues counted. CDR1 MDHEN and CDR2 SYDVKM come from the germline V gene. CDR3 residues: CASSPNQI.

CDR3 sequence reads: CASSLDLLAGVSETQYF. DNA of the CDR3: TGTGCCAGCAGCTTGGACTTGTTAGCGGGGGTTTCCGAGACCCAGTACTTC. This chain links TRBV5-5 with TRBJ2-5, with 9 bases lining up with TRBD2. The CDR3 length is 17 residues. From germline, CDR1 is SGHKS and CDR2 YYEKEE (reference sequence). J lost 5 bases, V lost 0 bases, and 11 bases had no gene match.

The V and J genes are TRBV15 and TRBJ2-7; D is possibly TRBD2 (6 bases). Deletions cut 2 bases from V and 9 bases from J, with 20 bases between. The CDR3 extends over 15 amino acids. Germline values: CDR1 LNHNV, CDR2 YYDKDF (reference sequence). The CDR3 nucleotides are TGTGCCACCAGCAGAAGTCGGGGACTGACTTTTTGGCAGTACTTC. It translates to CATSRSRGLTFWQYF.

The chain joins TRBV11-2 to TRBJ2-7; 10 bases align to TRBD1. The CDR3 sequence is 15 residues long. Germline CDR1 and CDR2: SGHAT and FQNNGV. J gave up 5 bases and V 1 base, and 5 bases lay outside the gene matches. CDR3 in amino acids: CASSLVRTGGHEQYF. As DNA, the CDR3 is TGTGCCAGCAGCTTAGTGAGGACAGGGGGTCACGAGCAGTACTTC.

This clone was counted a few times. The chain couples TRBV7-9 to TRBJ1-4, with TRBD1 matching 10 bases. The CDR3 contains 14 residues. Germline CDR1 and CDR2: SEHNR and FQNEAQ (reference sequence). V lost 4 bases and J lost 8; bases outside the gene matches: 4. In DNA, the CDR3 is TGTGCCAGCAGCTCAGGACAGGGGGGAGAAAAACTGTTTTTT. Amino acids: CASSSGQGGEKLFF.

A few counts support this clone. The V and J genes are TRBV5-8 and TRBJ2-2; 8 bases are a match to TRBD1. The V and J ends lost 2 bases and 5 bases, in that order; junction bases with no gene match: 2. The CDR3 totals 14 residues. Germline V gene sequence: CDR1 SGHTS, CDR2 YDEGEE. CDR3 nucleotide sequence: TGTGCCAGCAGCTTTCAGGGGGCGACCGGGGAGCTGTTTTTT. Translating it yields CASSFQGATGELFF.

The chain links TRBV7-9 to TRBJ2-1, with 10 bases matching TRBD1. V dropped 6 bases and J dropped 9; count of bases not matched to a gene: 17. This CDR3 region has 17 residues. Germline V gene data show CDR1 as SEHNR and CDR2 as FQNEAQ (reference sequence). The CDR3 nucleotides are TGTGCCAGCAGTTTAAGAACCCGGGACAGGGGTAGAGGTGAGCAGTTCTTC. The encoded protein is CASSLRTRDRGRGEQFF.